The T cell receptor beta chain described here comes from a study of cytomegalovirus exposure and HLA in healthy donors (dated by TCRdb to the late 2010s). Looking at the study overall: An earlier analysis of some 550 of the donors reported roughly 270 Gb of sequence data and roughly 100 million unique TCR beta sequences from roughly 180 million T cells. An early release covering roughly 600 HLA-typed donors comprised approximately 290 gigabases of sequencing data and roughly 85 million unique TCR sequences. Of the roughly 390 genotyped donors, 81% were placed in the genetic ancestry cluster associated with self-reported Caucasian donors. The study aimed to test whether signatures of past pathogen exposure could be identified by cataloging public T cell receptors. The study profiled the T cell repertoires of about 720 subjects by immunosequencing and related them to cytomegalovirus serostatus. Besides the first cohort of 666 subjects, a separate validation cohort made up of roughly 120 different subjects was used. The study combined high-throughput TCR immunosequencing, statistical association of individual TCRs with disease status, and machine learning to predict cytomegalovirus infection status. A later analysis re-examined previously published TCR beta repertoires from just over 650 donors and added high-resolution HLA genotyping to investigate patterns of TCR occurrence. In the later analysis, no new phenotypic data were used to find candidate immune exposures; instead, reliance was placed on TCR beta sequences and their occurrence across donors. An earlier analysis of approximately 630 of the donors applied high-throughput TCR beta sequencing to assess whether each TCR beta V gene segment acted as functional or pseudogenic. Alongside the repertoire data, information on donor age, sex, ethnicity and CMV serostatus was compiled. Genome-wide SNP genotypes for about three fifths of the roughly 700 donors were used in a later genetic analysis, which treated that subset as a discovery cohort. All discovery cohort repertoires had been generated on a single sequencing platform. Both class I and class II loci were covered by HLA typing, at four-digit resolution. The number of donors typed differed by locus, with 629-630 for A, B, C, DRB1 and DQB1, roughly 520 for DQA1, over 600 for DPA1, and some 440 for DPB1. Roughly five DR-DQ haplotypes were handled as single units for association and clustering because linkage in the cohort was strong. Among some 400 genotyped donors of the cohort, an average of approximately 240,000 unique TCR beta nucleotide sequences was sequenced per donor, of which about 19% were non-productive.

From a lookup of the germline V gene, CDR1 and CDR2 are KGHSH and LQKENI. The CDR3 holds 14 amino acids from the cysteine to the phenylalanine. The kept DNA is CDR3 alone, 42 bases in frame from the first base. The V end gives up 3 bases and the J end 4 bases, leaving 3 bases in the junction not matched to a gene. Paper-wide results and their limitations: A later genetic analysis associated a missense DCLRE1C variant with V-gene and J-gene trimming of TCR beta chains, and an independent cohort replicated the association. In a later analysis, HLA-associated TCR beta chains were found to be more clonally expanded and to have lower generation probabilities than equally common non-associated chains. A further reported finding was that TCR beta sequences accurately predicted the HLA-A and HLA-B alleles for most subjects in the first cohort. A total of 150 to 200 TCR beta chains were listed by the study as associated with cytomegalovirus. Roughly uniform sequencing depth across donors was assumed in presence/absence analyses, although this assumption may not hold. In a later analysis, 16,951 TCR beta sequences were associated with specific HLA alleles at a false discovery rate of 0.05. Across donors, most TCR sequences were observed very rarely, whereas some public TCRs were present in many individuals. In an earlier analysis of about 540 of the donors, most TCR beta V segments were observed in productive rearrangements about 87% or about 30% of the time, broadly matching IMGT annotations. Over 15 rarely observed V segments, including chromosome 9 orphons, were excluded from the earlier analysis of approximately 500 of the donors because counts were too low. The only immune exposure information available for the cohort was CMV serostatus. Because some donors lacked HLA typing at each locus, the association tests relied only on the typed subset. In a later analysis, several top co-occurrence clusters were reported to appear linked to parvovirus B19, influenza, CMV and Epstein-Barr virus. In this cohort, only TCR beta chains were sequenced, and detectable features were limited by the absence of alpha or paired-chain data. Linkage disequilibrium might explain the correlated functional status among segregating V segments, but an unknown experimental factor could not be excluded. A few of the identified cytomegalovirus-associated TCR beta chains were confirmed in vitro to be specific for cytomegalovirus antigens. In a later analysis, most CMV-associated TCR beta chains were found to appear HLA-restricted, with HLA associations seemingly driven largely by CMV exposure. According to the authors, the approach could potentially be generalized to other disease states and immunological phenotypes. When HLA alleles, especially DR and DQ, strongly co-occurred, TCR associations were difficult to assign to individual alleles. Some IMGT-functional V segments, including TRBV6-2 and TRBV6-3, could not be distinguished by the 87-base-pair reads and were therefore excluded. The classifier was reported to diagnose cytomegalovirus status with high specificity and sensitivity in both the original and validation cohorts. In a later genetic analysis, fewer N-insertions in productive TCRs were reported among donors in an Asian-associated ancestry cluster than the approximately 710-donor mean. A later analysis found that TCR association rates varied across HLA loci, with DRB1 alleles showing the most associated TCRs and HLA-C alleles the fewest. A cluster of highly shared sequence variants was judged likely to represent a technical artifact of the sequencing pipeline.

The method behind the library was the immunoSEQ multiplex PCR assay. For the multiplex PCR, a mixture combining 60 forward primers for TCR Vbeta segments and 13 reverse primers for TCR Jbeta segments was used. A multiplex PCR assay on genomic DNA amplified the CDR3 region of rearranged TCR beta genes. Amplified TCR beta libraries were sequenced as 87-base-pair reads on the Illumina HiSeq System. The paper's processing steps were these. A later analysis tallied roughly 80 million unique TCR beta chains across the roughly 610 repertoires, and some 10 million of those chains were shared by two or more donors. To remove PCR and sequencing errors, raw reads were error-corrected and collapsed into unique sequences using a nearest-neighbor algorithm that merged closely related sequences. CDR3 sequences were aligned to IMGT reference sequences to assign V, D and J gene segments. For a sequence to be retained, a match of at least six nucleotides to both a V gene segment and a J gene segment was required. Rearrangements were called productive when the CDR3 lacked stop codons and stayed in frame with V and J; all others were non-productive. CDR3 was defined by IMGT convention, running from the second conserved V-encoded cysteine to the conserved J-encoded phenylalanine. The earlier analysis of approximately 500 of the donors excluded sequences that lacked an unambiguous match to a single V gene segment. An earlier analysis of several hundred of the donors called V segments functional above 56.7% productive rearrangements and segregating when the between-donor standard deviation exceeded 5%. A statistical classification framework was built to diagnose cytomegalovirus status from the catalog of TCR beta chain sequences. A later analysis assigned V and J genes by comparing TCR nucleotide sequences with IMGT/GENE-DB human TR gene sequences. The TCRdist pipeline was used in a later analysis to assign CDR3 sequences and most-parsimonious VDJ recombination scenarios. A later analysis defined each TCR beta chain by its CDR3 amino acid sequence plus V-gene family, and excluded reads lacking a unique V-gene family. As a way to deal with suspected cross-contamination and a sequencing artifact, a later analysis dropped approximately 590 nucleotide sequences that were highly shared and had low generation probability. In a later analysis, a clonal expansion index for each public chain was calculated from normalized within-repertoire ranks of inferred template counts. In a later analysis, generation probabilities were computed using a VDJ recombination model fitted to out-of-frame rearrangements, and the results were checked against IGoR. In a later analysis, hypergeometric tests were used to score TCR-TCR, TCR-HLA and TCR-CMV co-occurrence, with a repertoire-size bias correction applied to TCR pairs. False discovery rates were estimated in a later analysis by permuting HLA or CMV assignments 20 times. In a later analysis, co-occurring TCRs were grouped using DBSCAN, and TCRdist sequence similarity was added for clustering within HLA-allele-positive subsets. Co-occurrence clustering excluded repertoires with fewer than 30,000 or more than 120,000 public chains, plus five with anomalous nucleotide sharing. The source is immuneACCESS, and TCRdb retained only in-frame sequences with V and J called. Part of the clones is not carried over; for the studies checked, unresolved V genes explain less than half of this, and the remainder is unexplained. Clone size and V and J calls were adopted from that table, with D and trimming inferred from the DNA. This sample's table has entries for tens of thousands of clones. In total, the top ten clones hold about 2.5% of the sample.

The cohort was made up of around 720 healthy bone marrow donors. At the time of sampling, all cohort members were nominally healthy, though unrecorded immune exposures were likely present. The donor was CMV seronegative and was included in the group of 352 seronegative cohort members. A peripheral blood sample was collected from each donor, and TCR beta sequencing was performed on peripheral blood mononuclear cells. The Qiagen DNeasy Blood Extraction Kit was used to extract genomic DNA from the blood cell samples. As concerns this clone: No antigen is known for it.

The source of this sequence is a female donor in good health and CMV-seronegative. The chain uses TRBV18 and TRBJ2-3, with 8 middle bases fitting TRBD1. The sequencing sample was made of PBMCs. The CDR3 has the sequence CASSPDRDPDTQYF. The sequenced DNA: TGTGCCAGCTCACCGGACAGGGACCCAGATACGCAGTATTTT. Supplemented by the reference TRBV18 and TRBJ2-3 proteins around the CDR3, the complete variable domain is NAGVMQNPRHLVRRRGQEARLRCSPMKGHSHVYWYRQLPEEGLKFMVYLQKENIIDESGMPKERFSAEFPKEGPSILRIQQVVRGDSAAYFCASSPDRDPDTQYFGPGTRLTVL.